This T cell receptor (beta chain) was found in a study of T cell responses to AZD1222 COVID-19 vaccine. Study results and caveats: Most donors were white British, females outnumbered males, and clonal diversity was possibly underestimated.

There are 19 residues in the CDR3. From germline, CDR1 is MNHEY and CDR2 SVGEGT. Between the trimmed V and J ends, which lost 2 bases and 1 base, there was a span of 22 bases. TCRdb's table, derived via immunoSEQ multiplex PCR, lists solely in-frame clones and lacks some. The table lists some 120,000 clones, around nine tenths of them singletons, with approximately 3% in the top ten. Comments on this clone: The target antigen is unknown.

This clonotype was obtained from an adult in good health. Source: peripheral blood, taken on day 0 of AZD1222 vaccination. The chain links TRBV6-2 or TRBV6-3 to TRBJ2-3; D is uncertain. The CDR3: CASSYESPLGSWRTDTQYF. CDR3 DNA: TGTGCCAGCAGTTACGAATCCCCGCTGGGGTCTTGGCGCACAGATACGCAGTATTTT.